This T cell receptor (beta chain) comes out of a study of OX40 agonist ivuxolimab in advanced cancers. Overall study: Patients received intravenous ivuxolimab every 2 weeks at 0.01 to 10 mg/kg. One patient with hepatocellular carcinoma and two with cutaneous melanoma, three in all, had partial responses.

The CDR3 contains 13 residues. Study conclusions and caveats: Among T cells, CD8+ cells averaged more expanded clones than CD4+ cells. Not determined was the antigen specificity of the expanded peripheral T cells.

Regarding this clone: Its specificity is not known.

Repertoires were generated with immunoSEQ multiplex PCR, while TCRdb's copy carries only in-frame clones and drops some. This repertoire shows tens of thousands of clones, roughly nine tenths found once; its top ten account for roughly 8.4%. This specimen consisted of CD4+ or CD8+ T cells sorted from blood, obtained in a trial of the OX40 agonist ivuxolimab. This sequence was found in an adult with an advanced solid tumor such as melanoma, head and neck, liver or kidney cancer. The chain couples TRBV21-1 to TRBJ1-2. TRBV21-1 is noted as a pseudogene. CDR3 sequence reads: CASSITGNYGYTF. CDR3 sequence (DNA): TGTGCCAGCAGCATAACGGGTAACTATGGCTACACCTTC.